A single sample is the source of the 3 T cell receptor beta chains below, sequenced in a study of response to subunit inactivated influenza vaccine. TCRdb reanalysed the RT-PCR reads using MiXCR and keeps one entry per CDR3 protein. The repertoire holds approximately 500,000 distinct CDR3 sequences, with roughly 13% as singletons. The sample in question was PBMCs from blood, obtained 45 days after vaccination. The receptors derive from a man in his fifties who received an inactivated influenza vaccine.

About this clonotype: This clone may be a read error of a much larger clone one base away. This rearrangement joins TRBV11-2 to TRBJ2-1, with 8 bases aligning to TRBD1. This CDR3 spans 16 amino acids. V trimming: 6 bases; J trimming: 3 bases; junction bases outside the gene matches: 10. Germline V gene sequence: CDR1 SGHAT, CDR2 FQNNGV. The CDR3 reads CASRRPGQAFYNEQFF. CDR3 in DNA: TGTGCCAGCAGACGACCGGGACAGGCGTTCTACAATGAGCAGTTCTTC.

The chain uses TRBV12-3 or TRBV12-4 and TRBJ1-6, with a tentative D call TRBD1 (6 bases). V lost 1 base to trimming and J lost 9 bases, with 10 bases between them. The CDR3 contains 14 residues. The CDR3 is CASSLGQELSPLHF. The CDR3 DNA reads TGTGCCAGCAGTTTAGGACAGGAACTTTCACCCCTCCACTTT.

This clonotype was recorded many times. The rearrangement links TRBV28 to TRBJ2-7; 9 bases are shared with TRBD2. J was trimmed by 6 bases and V by 5 bases; bases with no gene match: 8. The CDR3 totals 14 residues. The germline V gene has CDR1 MDHEN and CDR2 SYDVKM. The DNA of the CDR3 is TGTGCCAGCAGTCTTCTAGCGGGACAAGGCGAGCAGTACTTC. This translates into CASSLLAGQGEQYF.